Presented here are 21 T cell receptor beta chains from one specimen sequenced in a study of vaccination and CD4 T cells after COVID-19. As for treatment: roughly 10-day PBMC culture with coronavirus spike peptide pools or control peptides (ViraFEST assay). At the Johns Hopkins FTIC core, DNA taken from cultured CD4+ T cells was sequenced by way of the Oncomine TCR Beta short-read assay. MiXCR was run by TCRdb on the PCR reads, yielding one entry per CDR3 protein. Here the sample spans approximately 6,000 distinct CDR3 sequences, 25% to 35% being singletons. The antigens these receptors bind are not known. The material sequenced was CD4+ T cells from blood, cultured in vitro, taken after SARS-CoV-2 vaccination. Receptors were obtained from a human donor who had recovered from COVID-19.

This clonotype came up a few times. The rearrangement joins TRBV28 to TRBJ2-3, with TRBD2 identical over 8 bases. The V segment lost 3 bases and the J segment 3 bases; nucleotides outside the gene matches: 8. The CDR3 loop spans 16 amino acids. CDR1 and CDR2 (germline): MDHEN, SYDVKM. The CDR3 DNA sequence: TGTGCCAGCAGTTTGGCGCCCGGGACTAGAACAGATACGCAGTATTTT. Translated: CASSLAPGTRTDTQYF.

The sample holds a few counts of this clonotype. The J gene is TRBJ2-3, the V gene TRBV7-2; 7 positions match TRBD2. Germline V gene data show CDR1 as SGHTA and CDR2 as FQGNSA. The length of the CDR3 is 15 residues. Trimming cost V 7 bases and J 3 bases; bases outside gene matches: 10. Here the CDR3 reads CASTPRGRATDTQYF. The CDR3 region has the DNA TGTGCCAGCACCCCGCGGGGGAGGGCGACAGATACGCAGTATTTT.

A few counts support this clonotype. The chain has TRBV6-1 and TRBJ1-5, with a tentative D call TRBD1 (5 bases). V was shortened by 4 bases and J by 3 bases, with 10 bases between the two germline ends. The CDR3 is 14 residues long. Germline V CDR1 and CDR2: MNHNS, SASEGT. CDR3 sequence (DNA): TGTGCCAGCAGTGGACAGTTCAACAATCAGCCCCAGCATTTT. Translation gives CASSGQFNNQPQHF.

This chain links TRBV20-1 with TRBJ2-1; 7 bases line up with TRBD2. J lost 0 bases, V lost 3 bases, and 5 bases had no gene match. CDR3 length equals 15 residues. In germline, CDR1 is DFQATT, CDR2 SNEGSKA (reference sequence). CDR3 coding DNA: TGCAGTGCTAGCCCCATAGCGGGCTCCTACAATGAGCAGTTCTTC. Amino acid sequence: CSASPIAGSYNEQFF.

V and J are TRBV7-9 and TRBJ1-6, with 8 bases lining up with TRBD1. J lost 4 bases, V lost 5 bases, and 4 bases had no gene match. Germline assignment: CDR1 SEHNR and CDR2 FQNEAQ (reference sequence). This CDR3 is 15 amino acids long. CDR3 residues: CASSLRTGYNSPLHF. In nucleotides, the CDR3 is TGTGCCAGCAGCCTACGGACAGGGTATAATTCACCCCTCCACTTT.

A few counts support this clonotype. The J gene is TRBJ1-2, the V gene TRBV6-5, with D possibly being TRBD1 (5 bases). The V and J ends lost 0 bases and 0 bases respectively, with 17 bases between them. The germline CDR1 and CDR2 sequences are MNHEY and SVGAGI. The CDR3 spans 18 residues. The CDR3 here is CASSYSTLILRANYGYTF. As DNA, the CDR3 is TGTGCCAGCAGTTACTCAACCCTTATCCTCAGGGCTAACTATGGCTACACCTTC.

This chain connects TRBV20-1 to TRBJ2-2, with TRBD2 identical over 13 bases. Losses at the gene ends were 6 bases for V and 7 bases for J; bases not matched to a gene: 8. This CDR3 has 15 amino acids. Germline loops: CDR1 DFQATT, CDR2 SNEGSKA (reference sequence). The CDR3 spells CSAPGLAGEVGELFF. CDR3 coding DNA: TGCAGTGCCCCTGGACTAGCGGGAGAAGTCGGGGAGCTGTTTTTT.

CDR3 DNA sequence: TGTGCCAGCAGTCGTTACTACGAGCAGTACTTC. Translated, it gives CASSRYYEQYF. The V and J genes are TRBV6-2 or TRBV6-3 and TRBJ2-7; D is unresolved. Trimming took 5 bases from V and 3 from J, leaving 5 bases between them. There are 11 residues in the CDR3. Germline V CDR1 and CDR2: MNHEY, SVGEGT.

The chain links TRBV6-1 to TRBJ2-3; TRBD1 aligns across 7 bases. J gave up 2 bases and V 0 bases, and 2 bases lay outside the gene matches. Per the germline V gene, CDR1 is MNHNS and CDR2 is SASEGT. The CDR3 is 15 amino acids. CDR3 nucleotides: TGTGCCAGCAGTGAAGCCAGGGGGACCACAGATACGCAGTATTTT. Translated, it gives CASSEARGTTDTQYF.

This clonotype was counted between two and nine times. This chain uses TRBV6-1 with TRBJ2-6; D perhaps matches TRBD1 (6 bases). Germline CDR1 reads MNHNS; CDR2 reads SASEGT. V lost 6 bases, J lost 0 bases, and 15 bases lay in between. The CDR3 has 17 residues. DNA of the CDR3: TGTGCCAGCAGAGACGACAGGTCCAGCTCTGGGGCCAACGTCCTGACTTTC. This gives the protein CASRDDRSSSGANVLTF.

The count of this clonotype is one. The rearrangement joins TRBV19 to TRBJ2-3; tentatively, D is TRBD2 (6 bases). Trimming removed 5 bases from V and 3 bases from J, with 12 bases in between. This CDR3 has 14 residues. The germline CDR1 and CDR2 sequences are LNHDA and SQIVND (reference sequence). DNA of the CDR3: TGTGCCAGTAGTCTAGCCGGGACTACAGATACGCAGTATTTT. Amino acid sequence: CASSLAGTTDTQYF.

This CDR3 reads CASSLTGEAFF. DNA of the CDR3: TGTGCCAGCAGCCTGACAGGGGAAGCTTTCTTT. This rearrangement joins TRBV7-2 to TRBJ1-1; 7 nucleotides line up with TRBD1. Germline CDR1 is SGHTA and CDR2 is FQGNSA. The junction had 2 bases not matched to a gene; V was cut back by 5 bases and J by 8 bases. This CDR3 is built from 11 residues.

The V and J genes are TRBV7-2 and TRBJ2-7; TRBD1 matches 8 bases. The CDR3 extends over 15 amino acids. The germline CDR1 and CDR2 sequences are SGHTA and FQGNSA. Trimming removed 5 bases from V and 2 bases from J; junction bases left unmatched: 8. The chain's CDR3 is CASSPRTGPAYEQYF. The CDR3 region has the DNA TGTGCCAGCAGCCCTAGGACAGGGCCCGCCTACGAGCAGTACTTC.

This clonotype was seen more than once but under ten times. The genes are TRBV28 and TRBJ1-2; 8 bases are a match to TRBD1. There are 16 residues in the CDR3. Losses at the gene ends were 5 bases for V and 4 bases for J; bases not matched to a gene: 12. Germline V CDR1 and CDR2: MDHEN, SYDVKM. The chain's CDR3 is CASSKHTGGASYGYTF. As DNA, the CDR3 is TGTGCCAGCAGTAAACATACAGGGGGAGCCAGCTATGGCTACACCTTC.

This chain connects TRBV20-1 to TRBJ2-7; D might be TRBD2 (6 bases). Germline V CDR1 and CDR2: DFQATT, SNEGSKA (reference sequence). This CDR3 comprises 13 residues. The germline V and J ends were trimmed by 7 bases and 2 bases, with 15 bases remaining between them. CDR3 residues: CSVGRDSAYEQYF. CDR3 bases: TGCAGTGTTGGTAGGGACTCAGCCTACGAGCAGTACTTC.

This chain links TRBV5-1 with TRBJ2-5; D is unresolved. Germline V gives CDR1 SGHRS, CDR2 YFSETQ. V shed 0 bases and J shed 2 bases, with 11 bases lying between them. This CDR3 spans 15 amino acids. The CDR3 coding sequence is TGCGCCAGCAGCTTGGGCCCTTCTGCGCAAGAGACCCAGTACTTC. It yields the protein CASSLGPSAQETQYF. Drawing the rest from reference TRBV5-1 and TRBJ2-5, the complete variable domain is KAGVTQTPRYLIKTRGQQVTLSCSPISGHRSVSWYQQTPGQGLQFLFEYFSETQRNKGNFPGRFSGRQFSNSRSEMNVSTLELGDSALYLCASSLGPSAQETQYFGPGTRLLVL.

In its sample, this clonotype ranks as hyperexpanded. The genes are TRBV20-1 and TRBJ2-7; 11 bases line up with TRBD1. Germline CDR1 reads DFQATT; CDR2 reads SNEGSKA (reference sequence). The CDR3 runs 14 residues. V shed 0 bases and J 4 bases; nucleotides not matched to a gene: 2. CDR3 region: CSAREGTGGYEQYF. As DNA, the CDR3 is TGCAGTGCTAGAGAGGGGACAGGGGGATACGAGCAGTACTTC.

The chain uses TRBV7-9 and TRBJ2-5; TRBD2 aligns across 9 bases. Germline V gene lookup returns CDR1 SEHNR and CDR2 FQNEAQ (reference sequence). The V gene end was trimmed by 4 bases and the J gene end by 1 base; junction bases not matched to a gene: 4. This CDR3 has 15 residues. For the CDR3, the DNA is TGTGCCAGCAGCTCCGCGGGAGGGATCCAAGAGACCCAGTACTTC. Translated: CASSSAGGIQETQYF.

This clonotype rates as medium-sized. The chain carries TRBV28 and TRBJ2-3; 7 nucleotides align to TRBD1. Germline assignment: CDR1 MDHEN and CDR2 SYDVKM. The V gene end was trimmed by 8 bases and the J gene end by 6 bases; junction bases not matched to a gene: 11. The length of the CDR3 is 14 residues. CDR3: CASDRAGGMDTQYF. In DNA form, the CDR3 reads TGTGCCAGCGACAGGGCAGGGGGTATGGATACGCAGTATTTT.

The rearrangement uses TRBV6-1 and TRBJ2-3, with D maybe TRBD2 (6 bases). CDR1 and CDR2 from the germline V gene are MNHNS and SASEGT. The V end lost 5 bases, the J end lost 5 bases, and 14 bases lay between the germline ends. The CDR3 contains 14 residues. CDR3 protein: CASSPSVGGDTQYF. DNA of the CDR3: TGTGCCAGCAGTCCTAGCGTTGGGGGAGATACGCAGTATTTT.

The chain joins TRBV20-1 to TRBJ1-2; D perhaps matches TRBD1 (5 bases). CDR1 and CDR2 from the germline V gene are DFQATT and SNEGSKA (reference sequence). Trimming stripped 3 bases from V and 8 bases from J, with 16 bases between. The CDR3 contains 13 residues. The CDR3 loop reads CSARGVSPTGYTF. CDR3 nucleotide sequence: TGCAGTGCTAGGGGGGTGAGTCCCACCGGCTACACCTTC.